This T cell receptor beta chain was documented in a study of blood T cell repertoires in COVID-19. As for the study in general: The United States, Italy and Spain supplied acute and convalescent COVID-19 samples. The cDNA or gDNA used as material had been derived from T cells, B-cell-depleted T cells, or PBMCs.

Germline CDR1 SGHVS, CDR2 FQNEAQ. This CDR3 spans 17 amino acids. The V segment lost 5 bases and the J segment 3 bases; nucleotides outside the gene matches: 14. The protocol was immunoSEQ multiplex PCR, while the TCRdb copy is restricted to in-frame clones and leaves out a portion. The table lists under 300,000 clones, roughly 80% of them singletons. The sequence was collected from a woman aged 18-29 years with acute or convalescent COVID-19. The V call is TRBV7-8, the J call TRBJ2-7; TRBD2 matches at 9 bases. Sequenced input: peripheral blood. Here the CDR3 DNA reads TGTGCCAGCAGCCAGCGACCGGGACTAGCCCTTTACTACGAGCAGTACTTC. This encodes CASSQRPGLALYYEQYF.